This T cell receptor beta chain is from a study of long-term antiretroviral therapy in people with HIV. Running of the v3.0 immunoSEQ assay took place at survey level. Sequenced by immunoSEQ multiplex PCR; TCRdb stores in-frame clones only, minus some. In the table there are approximately 29,000 clones, 78% of which are singletons. Study outcomes and limitations: With ART, diversity went up but was still lower than in transplant donor controls.

A remark on this clone: Its antigen remains unidentified.

The germline V gene has CDR1 SGHVS and CDR2 FQNEAQ. The CDR3 extends over 15 amino acids. The V end was cut by 5 bases, the J end by 1 base, with 11 bases between. This TCR derives from a man between 18 and 35 years old with HIV. The input for sequencing was unsorted PBMCs, taken 1.5 years before starting antiretroviral therapy. J is TRBJ2-2 and V is TRBV7-8, with D unclear. The CDR3 DNA reads TGTGCCAGCAGCCACTTCTCGGAGAACACCGGGGAGCTGTTTTTT. It is translated as CASSHFSENTGELFF.